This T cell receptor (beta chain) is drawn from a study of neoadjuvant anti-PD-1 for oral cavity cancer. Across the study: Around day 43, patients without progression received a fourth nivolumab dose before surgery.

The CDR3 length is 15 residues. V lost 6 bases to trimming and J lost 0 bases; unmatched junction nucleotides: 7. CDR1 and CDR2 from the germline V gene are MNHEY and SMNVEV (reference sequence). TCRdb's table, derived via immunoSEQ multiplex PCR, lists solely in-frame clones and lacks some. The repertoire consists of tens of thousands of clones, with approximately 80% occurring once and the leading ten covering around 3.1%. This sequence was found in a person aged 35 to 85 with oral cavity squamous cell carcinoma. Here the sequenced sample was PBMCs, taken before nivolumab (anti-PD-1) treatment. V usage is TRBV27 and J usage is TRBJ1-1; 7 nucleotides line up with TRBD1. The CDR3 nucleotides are TGTGCCAGCAGCCGGACAGGCCCTATGAACACTGAAGCTTTCTTT. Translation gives CASSRTGPMNTEAFF.